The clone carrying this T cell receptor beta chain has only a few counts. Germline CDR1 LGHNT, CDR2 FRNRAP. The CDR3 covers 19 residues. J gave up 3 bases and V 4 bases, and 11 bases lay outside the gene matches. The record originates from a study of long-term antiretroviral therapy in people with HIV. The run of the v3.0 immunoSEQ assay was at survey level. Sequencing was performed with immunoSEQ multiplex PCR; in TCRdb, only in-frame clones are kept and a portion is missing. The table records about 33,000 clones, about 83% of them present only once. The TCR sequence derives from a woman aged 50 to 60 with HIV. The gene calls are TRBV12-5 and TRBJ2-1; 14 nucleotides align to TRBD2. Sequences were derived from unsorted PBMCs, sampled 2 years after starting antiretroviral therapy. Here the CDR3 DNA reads TGTGCTAGTGGTTCGCTTGGACTAGCGGGGGGCAAATACTACAATGAGCAGTTCTTC. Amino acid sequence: CASGSLGLAGGKYYNEQFF. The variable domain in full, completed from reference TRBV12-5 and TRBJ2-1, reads DARVTQTPRHKVTEMGQEVTMRCQPILGHNTVFWYRQTMMQGLELLAYFRNRAPLDDSGMPKDRFSAEMPDATLATLKIQPSEPRDSAVYFCASGSLGLAGGKYYNEQFFGPGTRLTVL.